The clone carrying this TCR beta chain has only a few counts. MiXCR was run by TCRdb on the RT-PCR reads, yielding one entry per CDR3 protein. The table records about 680,000 distinct CDR3 sequences, 11% to 15% of them present only once. CDR3 length equals 14 residues. V dropped 4 bases and J dropped 0 bases, with 8 bases sitting between them. This receptor was identified in a female donor in good health, serving as a healthy control. The gene calls are TRBV12-3 or TRBV12-4 and TRBJ2-3; D perhaps matches TRBD1 (6 bases). The sample was memory CD4+ T cells from blood. Here the CDR3 DNA reads TGTGCCAGCAGTTGGACAGCCAGCACAGATACGCAGTATTTT. Translating gives CASSWTASTDTQYF.